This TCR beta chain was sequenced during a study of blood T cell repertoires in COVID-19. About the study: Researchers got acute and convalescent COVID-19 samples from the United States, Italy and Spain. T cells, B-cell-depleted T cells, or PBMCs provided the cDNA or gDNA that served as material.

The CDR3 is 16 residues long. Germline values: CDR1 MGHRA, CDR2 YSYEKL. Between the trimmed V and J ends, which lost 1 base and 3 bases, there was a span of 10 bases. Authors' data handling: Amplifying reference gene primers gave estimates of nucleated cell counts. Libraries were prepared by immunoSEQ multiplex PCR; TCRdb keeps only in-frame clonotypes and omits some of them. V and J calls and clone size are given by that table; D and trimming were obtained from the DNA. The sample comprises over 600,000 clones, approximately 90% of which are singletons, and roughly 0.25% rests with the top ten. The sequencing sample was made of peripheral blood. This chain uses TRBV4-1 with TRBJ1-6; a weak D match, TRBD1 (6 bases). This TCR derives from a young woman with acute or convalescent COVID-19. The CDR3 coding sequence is TGCGCCAGCAGCCAAGGTCCAGGGGACTATAATTCACCCCTCCACTTT. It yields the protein CASSQGPGDYNSPLHF.